This entry concerns a single T cell receptor (beta chain). What it binds is not known. In the same sample, other DNA sequences code for this CDR3. This sample is part of a study of graft-versus-host responses after intestinal transplantation. Study summary: Every recipient had anti-thymocyte globulin induction and 2 to 4 years of tacrolimus plus steroids. Study outcomes and limitations: High graft-versus-host to host-versus-graft clonal ratios were seen in allografts of patients with graft-donor T cell macrochimerism.

Assay used: immunoSEQ multiplex PCR; TCRdb lists only in-frame clones, some missing. This sample has approximately 77,000 clones, with around 93% found just once. This CDR3 has 15 residues. CDR1 is MGHDK and CDR2 is SYGVNS in the germline V gene. The V gene lost 5 bases and the J gene lost 2 bases, with 15 bases spanning the gap. This TCR was sampled from a human patient who received an intestinal transplant, so some T cells may come from the graft donor. Sequenced here: PBMCs, sampled 98 days after intestinal transplantation. V gene TRBV25-1 combines with J gene TRBJ1-1, with D possibly TRBD1 on 5 matching bases. The CDR3 DNA sequence: TGTGCCAGCAGTCCCGGGGCGGAGGTAAACACTGAAGCTTTCTTT. It encodes CASSPGAEVNTEAFF.